The 26 T cell receptor beta chains presented below share a single source sample, sequenced in a study of shared T cell receptors in the human thymus. Clones were read by immunoSEQ multiplex PCR, and TCRdb kept only the in-frame ones, dropping some. The data hold hundreds of thousands of clones, with 70% to 90% observed a single time. The same data also contributed to another study, on human thymus T cells.

The sequenced sample consisted of thymocytes. Receptor source: a boy under two years old with a congenital heart defect.

The chain recombines TRBV19 with TRBJ2-3; D is perhaps TRBD1 (6 bases). With 5 bases removed from V and 6 bases from J, the gap between germline ends came to 12 bases. This CDR3 has 13 residues. CDR1 LNHDA and CDR2 SQIVND come from the germline V gene (reference sequence). CDR3 sequence reads: CASSDRWGDTQYF. The DNA of the CDR3 is TGTGCCAGTAGTGACAGGTGGGGCGATACGCAGTATTTT.

V and J are TRBV14 and TRBJ2-1, with D tentatively TRBD1 (5 bases). Per germline, CDR1 SGHDN and CDR2 FVKESK. V lost 6 bases and J lost 3, with 18 bases in between. This CDR3 comprises 16 residues. The CDR3 DNA follows: TGTGCCAGCAGTAAAGTAGAACAGGCCGGCTACAATGAGCAGTTCTTC. Translated: CASSKVEQAGYNEQFF.

This sequence joins TRBV7-9 and TRBJ1-2, with D possibly matching TRBD1 (6 bases). Germline V CDR1 and CDR2: SEHNR, FQNEAQ (reference sequence). The V and J ends lost 5 bases and 6 bases respectively, with 13 bases between them. The CDR3 covers 13 residues. The CDR3 reads CASSLRDNHGYTF. The CDR3 DNA reads TGTGCCAGCAGCCTCCGGGACAATCATGGCTACACCTTC.

The chain is built from TRBV4-3 and TRBJ1-4; 9 nucleotides align to TRBD1. The J segment lost 8 bases and the V segment lost 1 base, leaving 5 bases of the junction unmatched. CDR1 and CDR2 from the germline V gene are LGHNA and YSLEER. CDR3 length: 15 amino acids. This CDR3 reads CASSQGEDRGEKLFF. CDR3 bases: TGCGCCAGCAGCCAAGGAGAGGACAGGGGCGAAAAACTGTTTTTT.

The genes are TRBV6-1 and TRBJ2-1; 11 bases fit TRBD2. The trim removed 6 bases at V and 6 bases at J, leaving 7 bases unmatched. Germline V gene lookup returns CDR1 MNHNS and CDR2 SASEGT. The CDR3 has 15 residues. Here the CDR3 DNA reads TGTGCCAGCAGACTTCTAGCGGGAGGCCGCAATGAGCAGTTCTTC. Its protein product is CASRLLAGGRNEQFF.

The CDR3 sequence: CASANGTSGSKVPGELFF. The CDR3 DNA follows: TGTGCCAGCGCCAACGGGACTAGCGGGAGCAAAGTCCCCGGGGAGCTGTTTTTT. V and J are TRBV28 and TRBJ2-2, with TRBD2 matching 14 bases. CDR3 size: 18 residues. With 8 bases clipped from V and 6 bases from J, the junction kept 14 bases outside the gene matches. Germline CDR1 MDHEN, CDR2 SYDVKM. Together with reference TRBV28 and TRBJ2-2, the CDR3 gives the full variable domain: DVKVTQSSRYLVKRTGEKVFLECVQDMDHENMFWYRQDPGLGLRLIYFSYDVKMKEKGDIPEGYSVSREKKERFSLILESASTNQTSMYLCASANGTSGSKVPGELFFGEGSRLTVL.

This clone came up once. The chain is built from TRBV7-9 and TRBJ2-7, with 9 positions matching TRBD1. V gave up 5 bases and J gave up 6 bases; unmatched junction bases: 8. The germline V gene has CDR1 SEHNR and CDR2 FQNEAQ (reference sequence). The CDR3 is 14 amino acids. CDR3: CASSLTGQGFEQYF. CDR3 nucleotide sequence: TGTGCCAGCAGCCTGACGGGACAGGGATTCGAGCAGTACTTC. The full variable domain, with the rest looked up from reference TRBV7-9 and TRBJ2-7, is DTGVSQNPRHKITKRGQNVTFRCDPISEHNRLYWYRQTLGQGPEFLTYFQNEAQLEKSRLLSDRFSAERPKGSFSTLEIQRTEQGDSAMYLCASSLTGQGFEQYFGPGTRLTVT.

Note on this clone: The same CDR3 can be traced to other DNA sequences in this sample. The chain couples TRBV5-1 to TRBJ1-1; TRBD1 might be the D (5 bases). The CDR3 is made up of 19 amino acids. Trimming removed 4 bases at V and 2 bases at J, with 27 bases between. Germline CDR1 is SGHRS and CDR2 is YFSETQ. Here the CDR3 reads CASSSLYGHPNSTNTEAFF. DNA for the CDR3: TGCGCCAGCAGCAGCTTGTATGGACACCCGAACTCAACAAACACTGAAGCTTTCTTT.

The rearrangement joins TRBV12-2 to TRBJ2-7; TRBD1, the table's D call, was not compared with the DNA. TRBV12-2 is marked as a pseudogene. The CDR3 has 19 residues. The CDR3 sequence: CASRFKWTVLRVFLYEQYF. Written as DNA, the CDR3 is TGTGCAAGTCGCTTCAAATGGACAGTCCTCAGAGTATTCCTCTACGAGCAGTACTTC.

Turning to this clone: The same CDR3 also results from other DNA sequences found in this sample. The chain has TRBV20-1 and TRBJ2-5; no firm D call. CDR1 is DFQATT, CDR2 SNEGSKA, per germline (reference sequence). The V end lost 3 bases, the J end lost 3 bases, and 5 bases lay between the germline ends. The CDR3 is 11 amino acids. The CDR3, as DNA: TGCAGTGCTAGCTCCGAAGAGACCCAGTACTTC. Protein sequence: CSASSEETQYF.

The V gene is TRBV4-1, the J gene TRBJ1-2; D is ambiguous. Germline CDR1 MGHRA, CDR2 YSYEKL. The germline V and J ends were trimmed by 1 base and 4 bases, with 13 bases remaining between them. The CDR3 contains 15 residues. The CDR3 coding sequence is TGCGCCAGCAGCCAAGGGGTACAGAGCCCCTATGGCTACACCTTC. This codes for CASSQGVQSPYGYTF.

CDR3 protein: CASSLTSGGSSYNEQFF. For the CDR3, the DNA is TGTGCCAGCAGCTTAACTAGCGGGGGGAGCTCCTACAATGAGCAGTTCTTC. J is TRBJ2-1 and V is TRBV7-9; 12 bases are shared with TRBD2. Germline V CDR1 and CDR2: SEHNR, FQNEAQ (reference sequence). Trimming at V came to 2 bases and at J to 0 bases, leaving 2 bases not matched to a gene. The CDR3 is 17 residues long.

The V and J genes are TRBV19 and TRBJ2-1; TRBD2 matches 7 bases. The V gene's germline CDR1 is LNHDA and CDR2 SQIVND (reference sequence). Trimming took 3 bases from V and 0 from J; bases not matched to a gene: 8. This CDR3 has 17 amino acids. The CDR3 DNA reads TGTGCCAGTAGTATCCGTTTAGCGGGCGCCTCCTACAATGAGCAGTTCTTC. Protein sequence: CASSIRLAGASYNEQFF.

The chain links TRBV5-1 to TRBJ1-1, with no clear D. CDR1 and CDR2 (germline): SGHRS, YFSETQ. This CDR3 has 11 residues. V lost 0 bases and J lost 8, with 5 bases in between. The CDR3 DNA sequence: TGCGCCAGCAGCTTGGGCGGGGAAGCTTTCTTT. Translating it yields CASSLGGEAFF.

The rearrangement links TRBV19 to TRBJ2-3, with 10 bases identical to TRBD2. V gave up 4 bases and J gave up 5 bases; unmatched junction bases: 9. This CDR3 is 16 amino acids long. Germline V gives CDR1 LNHDA, CDR2 SQIVND (reference sequence). CDR3 nucleotides: TGTGCCAGTAGTACCCCACTAGCGGGACGGATAGATACGCAGTATTTT. It encodes CASSTPLAGRIDTQYF.

V is TRBV10-1 and J is TRBJ2-6; 8 bases are shared with TRBD1. V gave up 10 bases and J gave up 0 bases; unmatched junction bases: 11. CDR1 and CDR2 (germline): WNHNN, SYGVQD (reference sequence). The CDR3 contains 17 residues. In DNA form, the CDR3 reads TGCGCCAACACCTCCGGACAGGGAAACTCTGGGGCCAACGTCCTGACTTTC. Its protein product is CANTSGQGNSGANVLTF.

This clone appeared a single time. This chain links TRBV6-1 with TRBJ2-7, with 15 bases lining up with TRBD2. Germline V gives CDR1 MNHNS, CDR2 SASEGT. V shed 8 bases, J shed 1 base, and the junction held 3 bases outside the gene matches. The CDR3 runs to 15 residues. The CDR3, as DNA: TGTGCCAGCGGGGGACTAGCGGGAGGTTCCTACGAGCAGTACTTC. This sequence encodes CASGGLAGGSYEQYF.

This sequence joins TRBV6-1 and TRBJ2-7, with 8 positions matching TRBD2. The CDR3 is made up of 16 amino acids. Germline assignment: CDR1 MNHNS and CDR2 SASEGT. V was clipped by 1 base and J by 3 bases; unmatched bases: 8. CDR3 nucleotide sequence: TGTGCCAGCAGTGAAGACCCAGCGGGAGTAGTCTACGAGCAGTACTTC. This translates into CASSEDPAGVVYEQYF.

The chain has TRBV6-5 and TRBJ1-5; D perhaps matches TRBD1 (5 bases). The germline V gene encodes CDR1 MNHEY and CDR2 SVGAGI. This CDR3 has 15 amino acids. The V and J ends lost 2 bases and 2 bases respectively, with 10 bases between them. In DNA, the CDR3 is TGTGCCAGCAGTTACGGGGGGTTAGGCAATCAGCCCCAGCATTTT. Protein product: CASSYGGLGNQPQHF.

The chain carries TRBV5-8 and TRBJ2-4, with a possible D match to TRBD2 (6 bases). Germline V lookup: CDR1 SGHTS, CDR2 YDEGEE. CDR3 length equals 13 residues. Trimming stripped 4 bases from V and 1 base from J, with 6 bases between. CDR3 DNA: TGTGCCAGCAGCGCGGGGGCCAAAAACATTCAGTACTTC. Its translation is CASSAGAKNIQYF.

The chain carries TRBV30 and TRBJ2-3, with 7 bases identical to TRBD2. The germline V gene encodes CDR1 GTSNPN and CDR2 SVGIG (reference sequence). This CDR3 has 15 residues. Germline trimming cut 5 bases from V and 4 bases from J; bases unmatched to any gene: 12. The CDR3 sequence is CAWLSSGEGADTQYF. In DNA, the CDR3 is TGTGCCTGGCTTAGCTCCGGGGAGGGCGCAGATACGCAGTATTTT.

The chain carries TRBV2 and TRBJ2-7; TRBD1 might be the D (6 bases). The CDR3 runs to 16 residues. CDR1 is SNHLY, CDR2 FYNNEI, per germline. Trimming removed 6 bases from V and 2 bases from J, with 20 bases in between. The DNA for the CDR3 is TGTGCCAGCAGGGACCTCCGGGACAATCGGCCCTACGAGCAGTACTTC. Its translation: CASRDLRDNRPYEQYF. Full variable domain (rest looked up from reference TRBV2 and TRBJ2-7): EPEVTQTPSHQVTQMGQEVILRCVPISNHLYFYWYRQILGQKVEFLVSFYNNEISEKSEIFDDQFSVERPDGSNFTLKIRSTKLEDSAMYFCASRDLRDNRPYEQYFGPGTRLTVT.

The chain couples TRBV19 to TRBJ1-2; D is undetermined. The germline V and J ends were trimmed by 5 bases and 8 bases, with 12 bases remaining between them. The germline CDR1 and CDR2 sequences are LNHDA and SQIVND (reference sequence). The CDR3 spans 12 residues. The CDR3 DNA follows: TGTGCCAGTAGTCGGAGGGCCCAAGGCTACACCTTC. This translates into CASSRRAQGYTF.

The chain has TRBV28 and TRBJ2-7; D is perhaps TRBD2 (5 bases). CDR3 length equals 16 residues. V was trimmed by 9 bases and J by 2 bases, leaving 23 bases between them. Germline-derived CDR1 and CDR2 are MDHEN and SYDVKM. The CDR3 sequence: CASARGRGHQTYEQYF. For the CDR3, the DNA is TGTGCCAGTGCTCGGGGAAGAGGGCACCAGACCTACGAGCAGTACTTC.

The chain recombines TRBV5-1 with TRBJ2-7, with 10 bases that match TRBD1. The CDR3 loop spans 15 amino acids. Trimming at V came to 0 bases and at J to 2 bases, leaving 2 bases not matched to a gene. Germline V lookup: CDR1 SGHRS, CDR2 YFSETQ. The CDR3 DNA reads as TGCGCCAGCAGCTTGGAGGGGACAGGGGCCTACGAGCAGTACTTC. Encoded protein: CASSLEGTGAYEQYF.

The chain carries TRBV10-2 and TRBJ2-7; tentatively, D is TRBD2 (5 bases). The CDR3 is 13 amino acids. Germline CDR1 and CDR2: WSHSY and SAAADI. Trimming cost V 7 bases and J 5 bases, with 15 bases left between them. CDR3 nucleotides: TGCGCCAGCAAACTAGTCTCGGCCCACGAGCAGTACTTC. This translates into CASKLVSAHEQYF.